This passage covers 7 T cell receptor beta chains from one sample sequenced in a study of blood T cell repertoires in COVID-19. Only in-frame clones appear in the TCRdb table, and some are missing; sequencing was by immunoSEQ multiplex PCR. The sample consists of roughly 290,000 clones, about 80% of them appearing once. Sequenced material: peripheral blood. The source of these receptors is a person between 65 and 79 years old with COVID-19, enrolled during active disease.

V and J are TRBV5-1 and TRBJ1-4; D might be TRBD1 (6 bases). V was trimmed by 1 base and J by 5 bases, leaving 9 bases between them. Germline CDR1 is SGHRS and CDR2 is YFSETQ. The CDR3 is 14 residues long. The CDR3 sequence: CASSLTGSNEKLFF. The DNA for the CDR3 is TGCGCCAGCAGCTTGACAGGGTCAAATGAAAAACTGTTTTTT.

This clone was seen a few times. CDR3 loop: CASSGGGVLAQHF. The CDR3 DNA reads as TGTGCCAGCAGCGGGGGGGGCGTCTTGGCCCAGCATTTT. The chain employs TRBV12-3 or TRBV12-4 and TRBJ1-5, with D possibly TRBD1 on 6 matching bases. The CDR3 sequence is 13 residues long. V was clipped by 6 bases and J by 11 bases, with 17 bases between them.

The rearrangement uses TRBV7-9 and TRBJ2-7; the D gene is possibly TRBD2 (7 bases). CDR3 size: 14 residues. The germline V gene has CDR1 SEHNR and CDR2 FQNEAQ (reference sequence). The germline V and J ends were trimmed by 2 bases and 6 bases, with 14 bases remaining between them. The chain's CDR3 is CASSLLGGGTEQYF. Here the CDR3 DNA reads TGTGCCAGCAGCTTATTAGGGGGGGGTACCGAGCAGTACTTC.

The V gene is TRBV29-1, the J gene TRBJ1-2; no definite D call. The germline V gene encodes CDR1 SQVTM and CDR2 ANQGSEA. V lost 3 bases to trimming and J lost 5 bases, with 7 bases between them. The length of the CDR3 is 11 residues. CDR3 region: CSVDVGYGYTF. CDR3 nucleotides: TGCAGCGTTGATGTCGGGTATGGCTACACCTTC.

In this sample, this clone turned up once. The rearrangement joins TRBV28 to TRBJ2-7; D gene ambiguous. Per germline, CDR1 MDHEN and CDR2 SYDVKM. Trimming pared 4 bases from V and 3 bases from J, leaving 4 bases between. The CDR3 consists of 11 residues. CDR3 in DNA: TGTGCCAGCAGTTCGTACTACGAGCAGTACTTC. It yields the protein CASSSYYEQYF.

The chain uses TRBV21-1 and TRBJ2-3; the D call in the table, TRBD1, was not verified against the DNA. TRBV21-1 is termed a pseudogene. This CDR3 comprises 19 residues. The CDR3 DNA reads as TGTGCCAGCAGCAAATCTCCCTCGGCTACAGGGCCTAGCACAGATACGCAGTATTTT. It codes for CASSKSPSATGPSTDTQYF.

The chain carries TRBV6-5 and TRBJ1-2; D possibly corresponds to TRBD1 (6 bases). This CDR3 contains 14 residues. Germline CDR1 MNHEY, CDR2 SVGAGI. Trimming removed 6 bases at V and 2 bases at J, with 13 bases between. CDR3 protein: CASRTGILNYGYTF. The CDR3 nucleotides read TGTGCCAGCAGAACAGGGATTCTAAACTATGGCTACACCTTC.